A single sample is the source of the 31 T cell receptor beta chains below, sequenced in a study of T cell responses to AZD1222 COVID-19 vaccine (dated by TCRdb to about 2021). Receptors were amplified or captured by the immunoSEQ multiplex PCR assay. TCRdb stores this immuneACCESS table with in-frame sequences only. Part of the clones is absent; in the studies checked, under half of the shortfall reflects unresolved V genes, and no reason is known for the rest. Here the sample has more than 95,000 clones; about 89% occur a single time. The biggest ten clones account for about 10% of the sample. The meaning of the sample's time point label: baseline before first vaccination. The starting material was peripheral blood, obtained on day 0 of AZD1222 vaccination. Every receptor here comes from an adult in good health.

The V call is TRBV2, the J call TRBJ2-3; 7 positions match TRBD2. V dropped 4 bases and J dropped 0; count of bases not matched to a gene: 4. Germline assignment: CDR1 SNHLY and CDR2 FYNNEI. The CDR3 has 15 residues. The CDR3 region is CASSVTSPSTDTQYF. CDR3 nucleotide sequence: TGTGCCAGCAGTGTGACTAGCCCCAGCACAGATACGCAGTATTTT.

The V call is TRBV7-9, the J call TRBJ2-6, with 12 bases identical to TRBD1. V dropped 5 bases and J dropped 2; count of bases not matched to a gene: 7. The germline gives CDR1 SEHNR, CDR2 FQNEAQ (reference sequence). This CDR3 region has 18 residues. DNA of the CDR3: TGTGCCAGCAGCCCCCGGGACAGGGGGCTCCCTGGGGCCAACGTCCTGACTTTC. As protein: CASSPRDRGLPGANVLTF.

The chain has TRBV3-1 (or the pseudogene TRBV3-2) and TRBJ2-2, with TRBD1 matching 7 bases. Germline V gives CDR1 LGHDT, CDR2 YNNKEL (reference sequence). The CDR3 consists of 16 residues. Trimming at V came to 7 bases and at J to 6 bases, leaving 14 bases not matched to a gene. The CDR3 here is CASTFHRQGGSGELFF. Here the CDR3 DNA reads TGTGCCAGCACCTTCCACCGACAGGGCGGGTCCGGGGAGCTGTTTTTT.

In its sample, this clone was seen a few times. The chain joins TRBV4-1 to TRBJ2-3; TRBD1 matches 7 bases. This CDR3 has 13 amino acids. The ends lost 5 bases at V and 6 bases at J; junction bases unmatched: 5. CDR1 is MGHRA, CDR2 YSYEKL, per germline. This CDR3 reads CASSTTGVDTQYF. The CDR3, as DNA: TGCGCCAGCAGCACCACAGGGGTGGATACGCAGTATTTT.

The chain combines TRBV24-1 with TRBJ2-1, with TRBD1 matching over 10 bases. The CDR3 runs 19 residues. With 3 bases clipped from V and 4 bases from J, the junction kept 14 bases outside the gene matches. Germline values: CDR1 KGHDR, CDR2 SFDVKD. CDR3 nucleotides: TGTGCCACCAGTGATGTACGGGACAGGGGCCTGGGAGGGTACAATGAGCAGTTCTTC. Translation gives CATSDVRDRGLGGYNEQFF.

The chain employs TRBV5-1 and TRBJ2-3; D unclear. Trimming took off 1 base at V and 2 bases at J, with 14 bases between the two ends. CDR3 length equals 16 residues. Germline CDR1 SGHRS, CDR2 YFSETQ. CDR3 region: CASSLSRSQVTDTQYF. The CDR3 region has the DNA TGCGCCAGCAGCTTGTCGCGGAGTCAGGTCACAGATACGCAGTATTTT.

The chain uses TRBV2 and TRBJ2-7, with 10 nucleotides matching TRBD2. Germline-derived CDR1 and CDR2 are SNHLY and FYNNEI. The V and J ends lost 8 bases and 7 bases, in that order; junction bases with no gene match: 14. The CDR3 extends over 15 amino acids. CDR3 amino acids: CASRSSSGRAGEQYF. The CDR3 region has the DNA TGTGCCAGCCGTTCCTCCAGCGGGAGGGCGGGGGAGCAGTACTTC.

The CDR3 sequence is CASSQARGTYEQYF. The CDR3 DNA sequence: TGCGCCAGCAGCCAAGCTAGAGGGACGTACGAGCAGTACTTC. V and J are TRBV4-3 and TRBJ2-7; D may correspond to TRBD1 or TRBD2 (5 bases each). Trimming left V 1 base short and J 4 bases short, with 11 bases between. From germline, CDR1 is LGHNA and CDR2 YSLEER. The CDR3 extends over 14 amino acids.

This clone is a singleton in its sample. The rearrangement uses TRBV7-2 and TRBJ2-7; D not resolved. Germline V gene sequence: CDR1 SGHTA, CDR2 FQGNSA. CDR3 size: 14 residues. V lost 5 bases, J lost 5 bases, and 16 bases lay in between. CDR3 bases: TGTGCCAGCAGCCTAGGCTTCTGGGCAAACGAGCAGTACTTC. It yields the protein CASSLGFWANEQYF. Combining the CDR3 with reference TRBV7-2 and TRBJ2-7 gives the whole variable domain GAGVSQSPSNKVTEKGKDVELRCDPISGHTALYWYRQSLGQGLEFLIYFQGNSAPDKSGLPSDRFSAERTGGSVSTLTIQRTQQEDSAVYLCASSLGFWANEQYFGPGTRLTVT.

Only one count was recorded for this clone. The chain combines TRBV5-1 with TRBJ2-7; the D call may be TRBD1 or TRBD2 (5 bases each). This CDR3 is built from 14 residues. Germline CDR1 is SGHRS and CDR2 is YFSETQ. Trimming cost V 4 bases and J 1 base, with 12 bases left between them. The CDR3 sequence is CASSDTGLSYEQYF. CDR3 nucleotide sequence: TGCGCCAGCAGCGATACAGGACTTTCCTACGAGCAGTACTTC.

This chain joins TRBV27 and TRBJ2-1, with a possible D match to TRBD2 (7 bases). The CDR3 has 15 residues. From germline, CDR1 is MNHEY and CDR2 SMNVEV (reference sequence). Trimming cost V 3 bases and J 2 bases, with 11 bases left between them. CDR3 region: CASSLAGATYNEQFF. CDR3 DNA sequence: TGTGCCAGCAGTTTGGCGGGGGCGACCTACAATGAGCAGTTCTTC.

The chain uses TRBV4-2 and TRBJ2-2, with D perhaps assigned TRBD1 or TRBD2 (5 bases each). The germline V gene has CDR1 LGHNA and CDR2 YNFKEQ. Between the trimmed V and J ends, which lost 1 base and 3 bases, there was a span of 12 bases. This CDR3 has 16 amino acids. CDR3 sequence: CASSQGGEGDTGELFF. The CDR3, as DNA: TGTGCCAGCAGCCAAGGAGGGGAAGGGGACACCGGGGAGCTGTTTTTT.

The chain carries TRBV5-1 and TRBJ1-1, with 8 bases identical to TRBD1. The CDR3 totals 15 residues. The V and J ends lost 2 bases and 1 base, in that order; junction bases with no gene match: 4. Looked up from germline, CDR1 is SGHRS and CDR2 is YFSETQ. Here the CDR3 DNA reads TGCGCCAGCAGCTTTACCGGGACAGGGAACACTGAAGCTTTCTTT. Protein: CASSFTGTGNTEAFF.

The V and J genes are TRBV6-5 and TRBJ1-2; TRBD1 might be the D (5 bases). The ends were cut back, 5 bases at V and 6 bases at J, with 13 bases in the middle. The CDR3 loop spans 13 amino acids. Germline-derived CDR1 and CDR2 are MNHEY and SVGAGI. CDR3 in amino acids: CASSPRTFHGYTF. The CDR3 DNA reads TGTGCCAGCAGTCCGAGGACATTTCATGGCTACACCTTC.

The J gene is TRBJ1-4, the V gene TRBV27; 7 bases are shared with TRBD1. This CDR3 has 17 amino acids. Germline V gives CDR1 MNHEY, CDR2 SMNVEV (reference sequence). Trimming cost V 6 bases and J 0 bases; bases outside gene matches: 10. CDR3 bases: TGTGCCAGCAGGGCCCTCGACAGGGCTGCAACTAATGAAAAACTGTTTTTT. It yields the protein CASRALDRAATNEKLFF.

In its sample, this clone was seen once. The genes are TRBV5-4 and TRBJ2-3; 10 nucleotides match TRBD2. The germline gives CDR1 SGHNT, CDR2 YYREEE (reference sequence). V shed 4 bases, J shed 0 bases, and the junction held 5 bases outside the gene matches. This CDR3 comprises 16 residues. The CDR3 coding sequence is TGTGCCAGCAGCCAGGGACTAGCGTTTAGCACAGATACGCAGTATTTT. Translated, it gives CASSQGLAFSTDTQYF.

The chain recombines TRBV2 with TRBJ2-5, with 9 bases matching TRBD2. This CDR3 contains 15 residues. J was trimmed by 2 bases and V by 2 bases; bases with no gene match: 3. CDR1 and CDR2 from the germline V gene are SNHLY and FYNNEI. For the CDR3, the DNA is TGTGCCAGCAGTGAACCTAGCGGGGTGCAAGAGACCCAGTACTTC. Its protein is CASSEPSGVQETQYF.

This chain uses TRBV12-3 or TRBV12-4 with TRBJ2-7; D is possibly TRBD2 (6 bases). This CDR3 is 13 amino acids long. The ends were cut back, 3 bases at V and 6 bases at J, with 12 bases in the middle. The CDR3 region is CASSLAGFGEQYF. The CDR3, as DNA: TGTGCCAGCAGTTTGGCGGGGTTTGGCGAGCAGTACTTC.

The V call is TRBV19, the J call TRBJ2-2; D ambiguous. Per the germline V gene, CDR1 is LNHDA and CDR2 is SQIVND (reference sequence). The germline V and J ends were trimmed by 7 bases and 4 bases, with 13 bases remaining between them. This CDR3 spans 14 amino acids. CDR3 in amino acids: CASTRAATTGELFF. CDR3 in DNA: TGTGCCAGTACTAGGGCAGCTACCACCGGGGAGCTGTTTTTT. The full variable domain, completed using reference TRBV19 and TRBJ2-2, is DGGITQSPKYLFRKEGQNVTLSCEQNLNHDAMYWYRQDPGQGLRLIYYSQIVNDFQKGDIAEGYSVSREKKESFPLTVTSAQKNPTAFYLCASTRAATTGELFFGEGSRLTVL.

V gene TRBV4-3 combines with J gene TRBJ1-2, with 7 bases lining up with TRBD1. With 6 bases clipped from V and 2 bases from J, the junction kept 3 bases outside the gene matches. The CDR3 is made up of 13 amino acids. Germline V gene sequence: CDR1 LGHNA, CDR2 YSLEER. CDR3 sequence reads: CASSPGQNYGYTF. CDR3 DNA: TGCGCCAGCAGTCCGGGACAGAACTATGGCTACACCTTC.

The chain carries TRBV9 and TRBJ2-2; 9 positions match TRBD2. J was trimmed by 5 bases and V by 7 bases; bases with no gene match: 6. Germline CDR1 SGDLS, CDR2 YYNGEE. The CDR3 totals 14 residues. CDR3 nucleotide sequence: TGTGCCAGCCGAGGACTAGCGACAACCGGGGAGCTGTTTTTT. This sequence encodes CASRGLATTGELFF.

This chain uses TRBV20-1 with TRBJ2-1; D unresolved. The CDR3 is 10 residues long. The ends were cut back, 8 bases at V and 5 bases at J, with 7 bases in the middle. Germline V lookup: CDR1 DFQATT, CDR2 SNEGSKA (reference sequence). DNA of the CDR3: TGCAGTAGCGAAAACAATGAGCAGTTCTTC. This gives the protein CSSENNEQFF.

This clone appeared a single time. The rearrangement links TRBV7-9 to TRBJ2-5; D not certain. There are 13 residues in the CDR3. Per the germline V gene, CDR1 is SEHNR and CDR2 is FQNEAQ (reference sequence). V lost 1 base and J 4 bases, leaving 7 bases between the germline ends. CDR3 sequence (DNA): TGTGCCAGCAGCTTAGGATTGCGAGAGACCCAGTACTTC. It specifies CASSLGLRETQYF.

The chain couples TRBV18 to TRBJ1-1, with D possibly being TRBD1 (5 bases). The CDR3 loop spans 16 amino acids. Germline V CDR1 and CDR2: KGHSH, LQKENI. V lost 3 bases and J lost 4, with 18 bases in between. CDR3 protein: CASSPRGRGEGTEAFF. The CDR3 DNA is TGTGCCAGCTCACCTAGGGGAAGGGGCGAAGGCACTGAAGCTTTCTTT.

This chain joins TRBV27 and TRBJ2-1; D ambiguous. V was cut by 3 bases and J by 6 bases, with 18 bases left in between. CDR1 is MNHEY and CDR2 is SMNVEV in the germline V gene (reference sequence). This CDR3 region has 16 residues. The CDR3 DNA reads as TGTGCCAGCAGTTTCCTCTCGTCGTTGGGCGGCAATGAGCAGTTCTTC. This gives the protein CASSFLSSLGGNEQFF.

The genes are TRBV30 and TRBJ1-2; tentative D call: TRBD1 (6 bases). The CDR3 is 13 residues long. Germline CDR1 GTSNPN, CDR2 SVGIG (reference sequence). V was trimmed by 4 bases and J by 3 bases, leaving 12 bases between them. Here the CDR3 DNA reads TGTGCCTGGAACCTACAGGGTGACTATGGCTACACCTTC. As protein: CAWNLQGDYGYTF.

The genes are TRBV11-1 and TRBJ2-1; 7 bases map to TRBD1. This CDR3 is 15 amino acids long. CDR1 SGHAT and CDR2 FQDESV come from the germline V gene (reference sequence). With 5 bases clipped from V and 0 bases from J, the junction kept 4 bases outside the gene matches. CDR3 residues: CASSRQGSSYNEQFF. CDR3 DNA: TGTGCCAGCAGCCGACAGGGAAGCTCCTACAATGAGCAGTTCTTC.

The sample holds one count of this clone. The DNA of the CDR3 is TGTGCCACCAGTGATGACAGGGTTAGCAATCAGCCCCAGCATTTT. Translated, it gives CATSDDRVSNQPQHF. The chain couples TRBV24-1 to TRBJ1-5; 7 bases fit TRBD1. CDR1 is KGHDR and CDR2 is SFDVKD in the germline V gene. This CDR3 region has 15 residues. The V gene end was trimmed by 3 bases and the J gene end by 0 bases; junction bases not matched to a gene: 1.

The chain has TRBV19 and TRBJ2-3, with D uncertain. The CDR3 consists of 12 residues. With 5 bases removed from V and 8 bases from J, the gap between germline ends came to 11 bases. CDR1 is LNHDA and CDR2 is SQIVND in the germline V gene (reference sequence). CDR3 coding DNA: TGTGCCAGTAGTGCTTGGTACGGTACGCAGTATTTT. Protein: CASSAWYGTQYF.

The chain employs TRBV19 and TRBJ1-5, with unresolved D. The CDR3 spans 14 residues. Between the trimmed V and J ends, which lost 7 bases and 6 bases, there was a span of 16 bases. The germline gives CDR1 LNHDA, CDR2 SQIVND (reference sequence). The CDR3 protein is CASTDGVMGQPQHF. The CDR3 DNA sequence: TGTGCCAGTACCGACGGGGTGATGGGTCAGCCCCAGCATTTT.

This chain's CDR3 is CASSWRGSTDTQYF. CDR3 nucleotide sequence: TGTGCCAGTAGCTGGCGGGGAAGCACAGATACGCAGTATTTT. This chain joins TRBV2 and TRBJ2-3; possible D gene TRBD2, 6 bases. V was cut by 9 bases and J by 0 bases, with 13 bases left in between. Germline-derived CDR1 and CDR2 are SNHLY and FYNNEI. The CDR3 totals 14 residues.